The 7 T cell receptor beta chains listed next were all sequenced from one sample in a study of a mutant IDH1 vaccine in newly diagnosed glioma. Time point: week 23, last vaccination. A single vaccine dose contained 300 ug of mutant IDH1 20-mer peptide, and topical imiquimod was used with it. Using immunoSEQ multiplex PCR, the repertoire was profiled, and TCRdb retains in-frame clones only, with some absent. This sample yields around 85,000 clones, of which 75% to 85% are seen a single time; 2% to 2.5% belongs to the top ten. No antigen is known for these receptors. Sequencing used PBMCs, obtained from a glioma patient whose treatment included an IDH1 peptide vaccine. Receptors were obtained from a man aged 25 to 45 with glioma. Some clones in this sample may be carry-over from other donors' samples.

Notes on this clone: An end of the junction does not agree with germline; a read error may underlie this. The genes are TRBV27 and TRBJ1-2; TRBD1 is a possible D gene (5 bases). This CDR3 comprises 15 residues. CDR1 and CDR2 (germline): MNHEY, SMNVEV (reference sequence). This CDR3 reads CASSFQGPVGHGHTF. The DNA for the CDR3 is TGTGCCAGCAGTTTTCAAGGCCCCGTAGGACATGGCCACACCTTC.

The chain recombines TRBV4-1 with TRBJ2-5, with D possibly being TRBD2 (6 bases). The V gene's germline CDR1 is MGHRA and CDR2 YSYEKL. The germline V and J ends were trimmed by 4 bases and 5 bases, with 17 bases remaining between them. The CDR3 sequence is 15 residues long. CDR3 loop: CASSRPYGREETQYF. DNA of the CDR3: TGCGCCAGCAGCCGACCGTATGGACGGGAGGAGACCCAGTACTTC.

The CDR3 reads CASSPAGGGEKLFF. The CDR3 DNA follows: TGCGCCAGCAGCCCGGCAGGCGGCGGGGAAAAACTGTTTTTT. The chain uses TRBV5-1 and TRBJ1-4; D uncertain. V shed 4 bases and J shed 8 bases, with 15 bases lying between them. The CDR3 contains 14 residues. Germline V lookup: CDR1 SGHRS, CDR2 YFSETQ.

This clone has just one count. This sequence joins TRBV19 and TRBJ2-7; D is ambiguous. This CDR3 is built from 13 residues. Trimming cost V 5 bases and J 2 bases, with 10 bases left between them. Germline CDR1 is LNHDA and CDR2 is SQIVND (reference sequence). The DNA for the CDR3 is TGTGCCAGTAGTCCCGGGCCAGCCTACGAGCAGTACTTC. As protein: CASSPGPAYEQYF.

The chain uses TRBV4-2 and TRBJ2-7; D gene ambiguous. Looked up from germline, CDR1 is LGHNA and CDR2 is YNFKEQ. Between the trimmed V and J ends, which lost 5 bases and 0 bases, there was a span of 11 bases. The CDR3 extends over 14 amino acids. The CDR3 DNA is TGTGCCAGCAGCTTTGACTCCTCCTCCTACGAGCAGTACTTC. The encoded protein is CASSFDSSSYEQYF.

The rearrangement joins TRBV28 to TRBJ2-1, with D perhaps TRBD2 (5 bases). The V and J ends lost 2 bases and 7 bases respectively, with 18 bases between them. This CDR3 is built from 16 residues. Germline V gene lookup returns CDR1 MDHEN and CDR2 SYDVKM. The CDR3 region is CASSLRSWVAYNEQFF. DNA of the CDR3: TGTGCCAGCAGTTTAAGGTCGTGGGTAGCGTATAATGAGCAGTTCTTC.

The rearrangement uses TRBV29-1 and TRBJ1-2, with 12 positions matching TRBD1. The CDR3 runs 15 residues. Trimming took 2 bases from V and 8 from J; bases not matched to a gene: 9. Germline-derived CDR1 and CDR2 are SQVTM and ANQGSEA. The CDR3 here is CSVETSGQGAWGYTF. CDR3 nucleotides: TGCAGCGTTGAAACTTCGGGACAGGGGGCATGGGGCTACACCTTC.